Listed below are T cell receptor beta chains from one sample, sequenced in a study of T-cell reconstitution after alpha-beta-depleted transplantation in children. One entry per CDR3 protein results from TCRdb running MiXCR on the PCR reads. This table holds about 500,000 distinct CDR3 sequences, around a third found once. This material consisted of PBMCs from the stem cell graft donor, taken from the stem cell graft. Receptors were obtained from a human donor who donated a stem cell graft to a child with aplastic anemia. Both conserved end residues are part of each CDR3. A D gene is named only where the DNA matches it firmly. Only some rows state a clone size, as once, few, many or a class for expanded clones.

V,J,D,size,DNA,CDR3
TRBV10-3,TRBJ1-5,.,few,TGTGCCATCAGTCGGGGTGATAGCAATCAGCCCCAGCATTTT,CAISRGDSNQPQHF
TRBV27,TRBJ1-2,.,few,TGTGCCAGCAGTTCTCAGGCGTACGGGGTGTATGGCTACACCTTC,CASSSQAYGVYGYTF
TRBV6-1,TRBJ2-1,.,few,TGTGCCAGCTCATCTAACGGACCCTACAATGAGCAGTTCTTC,CASSSNGPYNEQFF
TRBV20-1,TRBJ2-3,.,few,TGCAGTGCCCCAGCAGTAGGGGCGGGATATCCGCAGTATTTT,CSAPAVGAGYPQYF
TRBV28,TRBJ1-5,.,few,TGTGCCAGCAGTGGGGACCTCAATCAGCCCCAGCATTTT,CASSGDLNQPQHF
TRBV15,TRBJ2-7,TRBD2,.,TGTGCCACCAGCGGGACTAGCAGCTACGAGCAGTACTTC,CATSGTSSYEQYF
TRBV6-1,TRBJ2-1,.,few,TGTGCCAGCACCGCCGGGACTCCGTCCTACAATGAGCAGTTCTTC,CASTAGTPSYNEQFF
TRBV6-4,TRBJ2-1,.,few,TGTGCCAGCAGTAGGGAGTCAGGGAACAGCAATGAGCAGTTCTTC,CASSRESGNSNEQFF
TRBV7-2,TRBJ1-1,.,.,TGTGCCAGCAGCTTACAAAGGGGCGGGCGGGCTGAAGCTTTCTTT,CASSLQRGGRAEAFF
TRBV12-3/TRBV12-4,TRBJ2-1,TRBD1,.,TGTGCCAGCAGTCTATCCGGGACAGCCTTCTACAATGAGCAGTTCTTC,CASSLSGTAFYNEQFF
TRBV12-3/TRBV12-4,TRBJ2-1,TRBD2,few,TGTGCCAGCAGTCGACTAGCTCTTGAGCAGTTCTTC,CASSRLALEQFF
TRBV5-1,TRBJ2-7,TRBD2,few,TGCGCCAGCAGCAGAACCGGGACTAGCGGCGAGCAGTACTTC,CASSRTGTSGEQYF
TRBV12-3/TRBV12-4,TRBJ1-1,.,few,TGTGCCAGCAGTTTAGCCGGCGCAAGGACTGAAGCTTTCTTT,CASSLAGARTEAFF
TRBV7-6,TRBJ2-7,.,.,TGTGCCAGCAGCTTATCTGATAGTTTAACCTACGAGCAGTACTTC,CASSLSDSLTYEQYF
TRBV28,TRBJ2-7,.,.,TGTGCCAGCAGTTTAAATTACTCGGGCGAGCAGTACTTC,CASSLNYSGEQYF
TRBV4-3,TRBJ2-1,.,few,TGCGCCAGCAGCCCGAGTTTGCTTTCCTACAATGAGCAGTTCTTC,CASSPSLLSYNEQFF
TRBV6-1,TRBJ2-7,.,few,TGTGCCAGCAGTAGGATGGGAGCCTCCTACGAGCAGTACTTC,CASSRMGASYEQYF
TRBV7-9,TRBJ2-4,TRBD2,once,TGTGCCAGCAGCTCTGGACTAGCGGGAGAGACAACAAACATTCAGTACTTC,CASSSGLAGETTNIQYF
TRBV29-1,TRBJ1-2,TRBD1,.,TGCAGCGTTGTTCCCGGACAGGGGGCTGATGGCTACACCTTC,CSVVPGQGADGYTF
TRBV6-1,TRBJ2-1,TRBD2,.,TGTGCCAGCAGTACCGGACTAGCGGGAGCTTACAATGAGCAGTTCTTC,CASSTGLAGAYNEQFF
TRBV11-2,TRBJ1-1,.,.,TGTGCCAGCCATTGGGCAGGGGACTCGAACACTGAAGCTTTCTTT,CASHWAGDSNTEAFF
TRBV15,TRBJ2-3,.,.,TGTGCCACCAGCAGAGGTAGGGGGTCGGGCACAGATACGCAGTATTTT,CATSRGRGSGTDTQYF
TRBV10-3,TRBJ2-3,.,.,TGTGCCATCAGTATGAGGGCTAGCACAGATACGCAGTATTTT,CAISMRASTDTQYF
TRBV20-1,TRBJ1-6,TRBD1,few,TGCAGTGCTAGGGGCGGACAGGGGAGCTCCTATAATTCACCCCTCCACTTT,CSARGGQGSSYNSPLHF
TRBV29-1,TRBJ1-1,.,.,TGCAGCGTTGTAGGCCCGCATATGAACACTGAAGCTTTCTTT,CSVVGPHMNTEAFF
TRBV5-1,TRBJ2-1,TRBD2,.,TGCGCCAGCAGCTTGGTGTTGGGCAGCGGGGCCAATGAGCAGTTCTTC,CASSLVLGSGANEQFF
TRBV7-2,TRBJ2-5,.,.,TGTGCCAGCAGCTACGGACCTATACAAGAGACCCAGTACTTC,CASSYGPIQETQYF
TRBV20-1,TRBJ2-3,TRBD2,.,TGCAGTGCTAGCTCTAGCGGGAGGCCTTGCACAGATACGCAGTATTTT,CSASSSGRPCTDTQYF
TRBV12-3/TRBV12-4,TRBJ2-7,.,.,TGTGCCAGCAAATTGGTTCTCGGAGAGCAGTACTTC,CASKLVLGEQYF
TRBV7-2,TRBJ2-3,.,.,TGTGCCAGCAGCCCCCCCCCCAGGGATACGCAGTATTTT,CASSPPPRDTQYF
TRBV5-5,TRBJ2-2,TRBD1,once,TGTGCCAGCAGCTTCACCCCTCGGACAGGGAACACCGGGGAGCTGTTTTTT,CASSFTPRTGNTGELFF
TRBV7-9,TRBJ2-1,TRBD2,.,TGTGCCAGCAGTCGCTGGACTAGCGGGAGGATCAATGAGCAGTTCTTC,CASSRWTSGRINEQFF
TRBV24-1,TRBJ2-1,.,few,TGTGCCACCAGTGATGGAACCTACAATGAGCAGTTCTTC,CATSDGTYNEQFF
TRBV5-6,TRBJ2-4,.,few,TGTGCCAGCAGCCTACCGGACGGAAACATTCAGTACTTC,CASSLPDGNIQYF
TRBV12-3/TRBV12-4,TRBJ2-7,.,.,TGTGCCAGCAGTTTCGGTAACGGAGCCTACGAGCAGTACTTC,CASSFGNGAYEQYF
TRBV15,TRBJ2-2,.,.,TGTGCCACCAGCAGAGAAGGAAACACCGGGGAGCTGTTTTTT,CATSREGNTGELFF
TRBV5-1,TRBJ2-5,.,.,TGCGCCAGCAGCGCCTTTGGGGAGACCCAGTACTTC,CASSAFGETQYF
TRBV7-9,TRBJ2-1,.,.,TGTGCCAGCAGCCCAGGTGCTAGTCGGAATGAGCAGTTCTTC,CASSPGASRNEQFF
TRBV24-1,TRBJ2-6,TRBD2,.,TGTGCCACCAGTCCTAATGCGGGAGGGCCACTTGGGGCCAACGTCCTGACTTTC,CATSPNAGGPLGANVLTF
TRBV7-8,TRBJ2-5,.,few,TGTGCCAGCAGCGTTTCCGGGATAATAGGGCTAGAGACCCAGTACTTC,CASSVSGIIGLETQYF
TRBV2,TRBJ2-1,TRBD2,few,TGTGCCAGCAGTTTAAGGACTAGCGGGAGATCCTCCTACAATGAGCAGTTCTTC,CASSLRTSGRSSYNEQFF
TRBV30,TRBJ1-2,.,.,TGTGCCTGGAGTCCGGACGGGTACTATGGCTACACCTTC,CAWSPDGYYGYTF
TRBV7-2,TRBJ2-1,TRBD2,few,TGTGCCAGCAGCTTCCGAGCGGGAGGGTCCTACAATGAGCAGTTCTTC,CASSFRAGGSYNEQFF
TRBV5-1,TRBJ1-1,TRBD1,few,TGCGCCAGCAGCCAAGGGGACAGGGGGCCGTTGAACACTGAAGCTTTCTTT,CASSQGDRGPLNTEAFF
TRBV19,TRBJ2-3,TRBD1,.,TGTGCCAGCTCGGGACAGGGCAGCACAGATACGCAGTATTTT,CASSGQGSTDTQYF
TRBV9,TRBJ2-5,.,few,TGTGCCAGCAGCGCGGACACGTTCCAAGAGACCCAGTACTTC,CASSADTFQETQYF
TRBV7-8,TRBJ1-5,.,few,TGTGCCAGCAGCTTAGCGAGGCAGTTCAATCAGCCCCAGCATTTT,CASSLARQFNQPQHF
TRBV7-8,TRBJ1-2,TRBD1,.,TGTGCCAGCAGCTTAGGGACAGGGTTGAACTATGGCTACACCTTC,CASSLGTGLNYGYTF
TRBV12-3/TRBV12-4,TRBJ2-5,.,.,TGTGCCAGCAGCACAACAAACGCCATTCAAAGAGGGGAGACCCAGTACTTC,CASSTTNAIQRGETQYF
TRBV20-1,TRBJ2-7,.,.,TGCAGTGTGGTTCCCCCAGCCAACTCCTACGAGCAGTACTTC,CSVVPPANSYEQYF
TRBV15,TRBJ2-3,.,.,TGTGCCACCAGCCGTACGGGGGATACGCAGTATTTT,CATSRTGDTQYF
TRBV20-1,TRBJ1-1,.,many,TGCAGTGCTAGAGATCCTCCGAACACTGAAGCTTTCTTT,CSARDPPNTEAFF
TRBV30,TRBJ1-5,.,.,TGTGCCTGGAGCAACGCTCATCAGCCCCAGCATTTT,CAWSNAHQPQHF
TRBV24-1,TRBJ2-2,TRBD1,.,TGTGCCACCAGTGACCCGGGACAGCGAAGCGGGGAGCTGTTTTTT,CATSDPGQRSGELFF
TRBV5-1,TRBJ1-4,.,.,TGCGCCAGCAGCTTGTCTGGCCCTAGCCGGACTAATGAAAAACTGTTTTTT,CASSLSGPSRTNEKLFF